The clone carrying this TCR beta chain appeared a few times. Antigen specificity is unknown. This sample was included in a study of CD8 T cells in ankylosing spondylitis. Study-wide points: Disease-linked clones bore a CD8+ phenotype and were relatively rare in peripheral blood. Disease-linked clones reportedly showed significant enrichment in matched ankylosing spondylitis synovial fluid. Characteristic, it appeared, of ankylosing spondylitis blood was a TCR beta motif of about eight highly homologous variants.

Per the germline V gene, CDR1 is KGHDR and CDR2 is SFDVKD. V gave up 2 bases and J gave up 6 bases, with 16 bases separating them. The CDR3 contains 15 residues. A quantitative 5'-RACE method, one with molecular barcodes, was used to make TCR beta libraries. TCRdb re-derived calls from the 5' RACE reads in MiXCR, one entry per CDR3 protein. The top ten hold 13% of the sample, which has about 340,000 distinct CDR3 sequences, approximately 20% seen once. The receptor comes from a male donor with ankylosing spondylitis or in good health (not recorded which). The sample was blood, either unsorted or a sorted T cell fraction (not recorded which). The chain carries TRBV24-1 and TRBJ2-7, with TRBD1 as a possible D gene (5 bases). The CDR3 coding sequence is TGTGCCACCAGTGATTCCAGGGCAGGTCAACTCGAGCAGTACTTC. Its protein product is CATSDSRAGQLEQYF.